One sample yielded the 17 T cell receptor beta chains listed below, sequenced in a study of blood T cell repertoires in COVID-19. This table comes from immunoSEQ multiplex PCR, and its TCRdb copy is limited to in-frame clones, with some not included. The table lists fewer than 250,000 clones, 80% to 90% of them singletons. Source material: peripheral blood. Receptors originate from a middle-aged man with acute or convalescent COVID-19.

This clone has a handful of counts. This sequence joins TRBV5-6 and TRBJ2-3, with TRBD2 as a possible D gene (5 bases). The CDR3 runs 17 residues. The germline V gene has CDR1 SGHDT and CDR2 YYEEEE. Trimming stripped 5 bases from V and 3 bases from J, with 22 bases between. The CDR3 nucleotides are TGTGCCAGCAGACTCGCCCGGCGCCTAGCCTTAACAGATACGCAGTATTTT. This gives the protein CASRLARRLALTDTQYF.

The CDR3 spells CASSYLTGAPEAFF. The CDR3 nucleotides read TGCGCCAGCAGCTACCTGACAGGGGCCCCTGAAGCTTTCTTT. This chain joins TRBV5-1 and TRBJ1-1; 8 bases line up with TRBD1. The J segment lost 6 bases and the V segment lost 3 bases, leaving 7 bases of the junction unmatched. Per germline, CDR1 SGHRS and CDR2 YFSETQ. CDR3 length equals 14 residues.

This clone was detected once. CDR3: CASSVLQTAANTEAFF. In DNA form, the CDR3 reads TGTGCCAGCAGCGTATTACAGACGGCAGCGAACACTGAAGCTTTCTTT. This chain connects TRBV9 to TRBJ1-1; the D is unclear. The CDR3 covers 16 residues. V was trimmed by 1 base and J by 1 base, leaving 14 bases between them. Germline-derived CDR1 and CDR2 are SGDLS and YYNGEE. The full variable domain, rest sourced from reference TRBV9 and TRBJ1-1, is DSGVTQTPKHLITATGQRVTLRCSPRSGDLSVYWYQQSLDQGLQFLIQYYNGEERAKGNILERFSAQQFPDLHSELNLSSLELGDSALYFCASSVLQTAANTEAFFGQGTRLTVV.

The chain has TRBV6-5 and TRBJ2-2, with TRBD1 identical over 10 bases. The V gene's germline CDR1 is MNHEY and CDR2 SVGAGI. V lost 6 bases and J lost 5; bases outside the gene matches: 3. The CDR3 covers 14 residues. This chain's CDR3 is CASSRQGATGELFF. DNA of the CDR3: TGTGCCAGCAGCCGACAGGGGGCAACCGGGGAGCTGTTTTTT.

This CDR3 is CASSSGQQETQYF. In nucleotides, the CDR3 is TGTGCCAGCAGCTCCGGACAGCAAGAGACCCAGTACTTC. The chain links TRBV11-3 to TRBJ2-5; tentatively, D is TRBD1 (6 bases). This CDR3 spans 13 amino acids. The V gene's germline CDR1 is SGHNT and CDR2 YENEEA. Trimming stripped 4 bases from V and 2 bases from J, with 8 bases between. Combining the CDR3 with reference TRBV11-3 and TRBJ2-5 gives the whole variable domain EAGVVQSPRYKIIEKKQPVAFWCNPISGHNTLYWYLQNLGQGPELLIRYENEEAVDDSQLPKDRFSAERLKGVDSTLKIQPAELGDSAVYLCASSSGQQETQYFGPGTRLLVL.

The chain couples TRBV15 to TRBJ1-3, with D uncertain. The length of the CDR3 is 14 residues. Trimming cost V 1 base and J 2 bases, with 6 bases left between them. Germline values: CDR1 LNHNV, CDR2 YYDKDF (reference sequence). CDR3 in amino acids: CATSRGGAGNTIYF. The DNA for the CDR3 is TGTGCCACCAGCAGAGGGGGAGCTGGAAACACCATATATTTT.

The gene calls are TRBV7-2 and TRBJ1-1; 10 bases line up with TRBD1. V dropped 5 bases and J dropped 0; count of bases not matched to a gene: 6. Germline-derived CDR1 and CDR2 are SGHTA and FQGNSA. The CDR3 spans 16 residues. The CDR3 sequence: CASSTDRGRVNTEAFF. The CDR3 DNA is TGTGCCAGCAGCACCGACAGGGGGCGCGTGAACACTGAAGCTTTCTTT. The full variable domain, completed using reference TRBV7-2 and TRBJ1-1, is GAGVSQSPSNKVTEKGKDVELRCDPISGHTALYWYRQSLGQGLEFLIYFQGNSAPDKSGLPSDRFSAERTGGSVSTLTIQRTQQEDSAVYLCASSTDRGRVNTEAFFGQGTRLTVV.

The chain has TRBV30 and TRBJ1-3; D perhaps matches TRBD1 (5 bases). Per germline, CDR1 GTSNPN and CDR2 SVGIG (reference sequence). CDR3 size: 15 residues. V lost 7 bases to trimming and J lost 0 bases, with 16 bases between them. CDR3 residues: CAFRHAGRSGNTIYF. CDR3 in DNA: TGTGCCTTTCGCCACGCAGGGCGCTCTGGAAACACCATATATTTT.

This clone was seen just once. DNA for the CDR3: TGTGCCAGCAGTTACAAACAGGGGAATCAGCCCCAGCATTTT. Protein product: CASSYKQGNQPQHF. V and J are TRBV6-5 and TRBJ1-5, with 7 bases lining up with TRBD1. This CDR3 region has 14 residues. Germline V gene lookup returns CDR1 MNHEY and CDR2 SVGAGI. V was clipped by 2 bases and J by 4 bases; unmatched bases: 2.

The rearrangement links TRBV27 to TRBJ2-4, with TRBD2 matching 7 bases. After removal of 6 bases from V and 0 bases from J, the junction contained 8 bases not matched to a gene. The germline V gene encodes CDR1 MNHEY and CDR2 SMNVEV (reference sequence). The CDR3 runs 16 residues. The CDR3 here is CASRATGTTAKNIQYF. CDR3 nucleotides: TGTGCCAGCAGGGCCACCGGGACTACAGCCAAAAACATTCAGTACTTC.

The genes are TRBV7-3 and TRBJ2-5, with D possibly being TRBD1 (5 bases). From germline, CDR1 is SGHTA and CDR2 FQGTGA. This CDR3 is built from 14 residues. V dropped 5 bases and J dropped 2 bases, with 12 bases sitting between them. CDR3 residues: CASSLPQGQETQYF. CDR3 nucleotide sequence: TGTGCCAGCAGCCTACCCCAGGGACAAGAGACCCAGTACTTC.

On this clone itself: A single base separates this from a much larger clone, so it may be a read error. The chain employs TRBV5-6 and TRBJ2-2; the D is unclear. Germline loops: CDR1 SGHDT, CDR2 YYEEEE. This CDR3 is 11 amino acids long. The CDR3 DNA reads as TGTGTCAGCAGCGTTACAGGGGAGCTGTTTTTT. Encoded protein: CVSSVTGELFF.

The CDR3 sequence: CASKEQGVSYEQYF. The CDR3 DNA reads TGTGCCAGCAAGGAGCAGGGCGTTTCCTACGAGCAGTACTTC. The genes are TRBV6-5 and TRBJ2-7; possibly TRBD1 for D (5 bases). Germline values: CDR1 MNHEY, CDR2 SVGAGI. The CDR3 sequence is 14 residues long. Trimming pared 7 bases from V and 1 base from J, leaving 14 bases between.

The chain carries TRBV5-4 and TRBJ2-5; the match to TRBD2 covers 12 bases. Trimming at V came to 1 base and at J to 5 bases, leaving 9 bases not matched to a gene. Germline V gives CDR1 SGHNT, CDR2 YYREEE (reference sequence). The CDR3 covers 17 residues. CDR3 coding DNA: TGTGCCAGCAGCTTGTTGGTCCTAGCGGGGGGGTTTGAGACCCAGTACTTC. It is translated as CASSLLVLAGGFETQYF.

The chain links TRBV24-1 to TRBJ1-2, with 8 bases matching TRBD1. Germline CDR1 and CDR2: KGHDR and SFDVKD. The junction had 1 base not matched to a gene; V was cut back by 4 bases and J by 1 base. This CDR3 contains 14 residues. In DNA, the CDR3 is TGTGCCACCAGTGACAGGGGGCTTAACTATGGCTACACCTTC. Translated: CATSDRGLNYGYTF.

This clone has just one count. The CDR3 DNA sequence: TGTGCCAGCAGTGAAAGAGAAGATGAAGCTTTCTTT. It yields the protein CASSEREDEAFF. The chain has TRBV2 and TRBJ1-1; no clear D. The CDR3 has 12 residues. Germline lookup yields CDR1 SNHLY and CDR2 FYNNEI. Trimming pared 2 bases from V and 7 bases from J, leaving 8 bases between.

This chain connects TRBV30 to TRBJ1-1, with D possibly being TRBD1 (5 bases). The length of the CDR3 is 14 residues. V was cut by 2 bases and J by 4 bases, with 14 bases left in between. Germline lookup yields CDR1 GTSNPN and CDR2 SVGIG (reference sequence). The CDR3 DNA reads as TGTGCCTGGAGTTTAGGGGCCTCTCCCACTGAAGCTTTCTTT. Encoded protein: CAWSLGASPTEAFF.